The text below deals with one TCR beta chain. This clone was detected many times. There is no known antigen for this receptor. Base qualities are missing; no much larger clone stands one base away. The sample contains more than one DNA sequence encoding this CDR3. Using the deep immunoSEQ assay, multiplex PCR amplified TCR CDR3 regions from genomic DNA. Genomic DNA extracted from each cell subset was distributed evenly over all wells of several immunoSEQ 96-well plates, and each plate served as one replicate. For unsorted PBMC, approximately 0.3 ug of genomic DNA, equivalent to around 33,000 T cell genomes, went into each replicate PCR. Genomic DNA from unsorted PBMC was sequenced over ten immunoSEQ deep assay plates. Purified libraries were measured with a Qubit 3.0 fluorometer, size-checked on a Bioanalyzer 2100, and measured again with the KAPA Library Quantification kit. Each immunoSEQ 96-well plate was sequenced on its own single-read 150-cycle Illumina NextSeq 550 flow cell. The paper's processing steps were these. The immunoSEQ output contained only junctional sequences without quality scores, so filtering could not match that applied to full-length reads. Sequences were annotated with PyIR, a Python wrapper for IgBLAST v1.9, and V/J genes and CDR3 were assigned using IMGT germline references. Reads were removed for weak V/J assignments (E-value above 1e-6), missing CDR3, stop codons, out-of-frame junctions, or ambiguous translated residues. V3J clonotypes were defined as sequences sharing the same inferred V gene, J gene, and CDR3 amino acid sequence. To compute the percentage overlap between repertoires, the number of shared unique clonotypes was divided by the size of the smaller repertoire. Three approaches were used to assess repertoire richness: RTK rarefaction, the Chao1 estimator, and Recon v2.1 estimates of unobserved clonotypes. What TCRdb holds here is the immuneACCESS table cut down to in-frame rearrangements. Part of the clones is not present; checked against another copy, under half of the missing clones reflect an unresolved V gene, and the others are unexplained. The V and J calls and the clone size are those of that table, but D and trimming were determined from the DNA. The sample table records about 520,000 clones; over 70% of these occur just once. Together, the top ten hold approximately 11% of the sample.

The data originate from a study of shared clonotypes between healthy human individuals (dated by TCRdb to 2020 to 2022). Context from the whole study: Three men and a couple of women, aged 18 to 49 years, made up the cohort. To estimate repertoire size and how much clonotypes are shared between individuals, the study performed deep sequencing of blood TCR repertoires from roughly five healthy adults. Leukapheresis yielded between about 0.9 and 8.9 billion PBMCs per donor. Libraries were prepared and TCR repertoires were sequenced by different laboratories using diverse techniques, in order to increase sequencing depth and limit assay-specific biases.

Sequences LNHNV (CDR1) and YYDKDF (CDR2) are obtained from the germline V gene (reference sequence). The germline V and J ends show losses of 5 bases and 2 bases respectively, and no gene match explains 9 bases of the junction. Spanning cysteine to phenylalanine, the CDR3 consists of 16 amino acids. Kept here is only the CDR3 DNA, which spans 48 bases and is read in frame from base 1. The investigation overall reported the following: Because the study included only a small number of donors, the genetic and exposure-history diversity represented was limited. Pairwise subsampling led to the expectation that sequencing depth would affect the degree of clonotype sharing among donors. Sampling was restricted to blood, and TCR repertoires in tissue are likely to differ from TCR repertoires in blood.

Donors were healthy HIV-negative adults with no recently reported acute infections or vaccinations. Every donor was a Caucasian adult residing in Nashville, Tennessee, USA. In the unsorted samples, approximately 82 million PBMCs were counted, and genomic DNA was extracted using the QIAamp DNA Blood Mini kit. Blood was collected by leukapheresis, and PBMCs were isolated by Ficoll-Histopaque density gradient centrifugation and then cryopreserved in liquid nitrogen vapor phase. The sequence joins TRBV15 to TRBJ2-3; TRBD2 matches 8 bases in the middle. This TCR derives from a woman aged 40 to 50 in good health. Some clones in this sample may be carry-over from other donors' samples. Sequenced input: PBMCs. The CDR3 loop reads CATSEGTSGHTDTQYF. Read as DNA, the sequence is TGTGCCACCAGCGAGGGCACTAGCGGCCACACAGATACGCAGTATTTT.